The rows below give T cell receptor beta chains drawn from one sample of a study of blood T cell repertoires in COVID-19. Using immunoSEQ multiplex PCR, the repertoire was profiled, and TCRdb retains in-frame clones only, with some absent. The sample consists of about 250,000 clones, roughly nine tenths of them appearing once. The sample was peripheral blood. Receptors originate from a woman in her forties who had recovered from COVID-19. Each CDR3 is given with its conserved first and last residue. The order of the fields is CDR3 DNA, CDR3 protein, V gene, D gene, clone size, J gene. A D gene is named only where the DNA matches it firmly. The size of a clone is reported for some rows only, either as once, few or many, or as a class for expanded clones.

DNA: TGTGCCAGCAGTGAAGCACAACAGGGATCTGGAAACACCATATATTTT; CDR3: CASSEAQQGSGNTIYF; V: TRBV2; D: NA; size: NA; J: TRBJ1-3
DNA: TGTGCCAGCAAGCTTGGACTAGCGGGTATCAATGAGCAGTTCTTC; CDR3: CASKLGLAGINEQFF; V: TRBV2; D: TRBD2; size: NA; J: TRBJ2-1
DNA: TGTGCCATCACGGGAAGTGCGACAGATACGCAGTATTTT; CDR3: CAITGSATDTQYF; V: TRBV10-3; D: NA; size: NA; J: TRBJ2-3
DNA: TGTGCCAGCAGCCAAGGGTGGGGCGGTGCGACCTACGAGCAGTACTTC; CDR3: CASSQGWGGATYEQYF; V: TRBV14; D: NA; size: NA; J: TRBJ2-7
DNA: TGCGCCAGCAGTGGGGAGCGGGGCTGGGCAGATACGCAGTATTTT; CDR3: CASSGERGWADTQYF; V: TRBV10-1; D: TRBD2; size: NA; J: TRBJ2-3
DNA: TGTGCCACCAGCAGAGCCCGGGGTAGCTACACCTTC; CDR3: CATSRARGSYTF; V: TRBV15; D: NA; size: NA; J: TRBJ1-2
DNA: TGTGCCAGCAGCTCCCGACAGGGCCAAGGGGAGCAGTACTTC; CDR3: CASSSRQGQGEQYF; V: TRBV5-6; D: TRBD1; size: NA; J: TRBJ2-7
DNA: TGTGCCAGCAGACCCGGGACTTACAGCTACGAGCAGTACTTC; CDR3: CASRPGTYSYEQYF; V: TRBV3-1/TRBV3-2; D: NA; size: NA; J: TRBJ2-7
DNA: TGTGCCAGCAGCCAAGGGGGAGCGTTCTATGGCTACACCTTC; CDR3: CASSQGGAFYGYTF; V: TRBV3-1/TRBV3-2; D: NA; size: NA; J: TRBJ1-2
DNA: TGTGCCAGCTCACCCCTCGACACCGGGGAGCTGTTTTTT; CDR3: CASSPLDTGELFF; V: TRBV18; D: NA; size: NA; J: TRBJ2-2
DNA: TGCGCCAGCAGCTTGGGGGTGGGAGGGAACACTGAAGCTTTCTTT; CDR3: CASSLGVGGNTEAFF; V: TRBV5-1; D: NA; size: NA; J: TRBJ1-1
DNA: TGTGCCAGTAGTACACCCGGGACTAGCATACCATATGGTCTCCAAGAGACCCAGTACTTC; CDR3: CASSTPGTSIPYGLQETQYF; V: TRBV19; D: TRBD2; size: NA; J: TRBJ2-5
DNA: TGTGCCACCAGTGGGACAGGGACCACTGAAGCTTTCTTT; CDR3: CATSGTGTTEAFF; V: TRBV24-1; D: TRBD1; size: NA; J: TRBJ1-1
DNA: TGTGCCATCAGTTCTGGGGCCAACACTGAAGCTTTCTTT; CDR3: CAISSGANTEAFF; V: TRBV10-3; D: NA; size: NA; J: TRBJ1-1
DNA: TGTGCCAGCAGCGAAAGTTCCGGACTAGCGGCCCTCTACGAGCAGTACTTC; CDR3: CASSESSGLAALYEQYF; V: TRBV7-9; D: TRBD2; size: once; J: TRBJ2-7
DNA: TGTGCCAGCTCACCGCCTACGAACACCGGGGAGCTGTTTTTT; CDR3: CASSPPTNTGELFF; V: TRBV18; D: NA; size: NA; J: TRBJ2-2
DNA: TGTGCCAGCAGTTACTTGGGGGCTGGTGGGGCCAACGTCCTGACTTTC; CDR3: CASSYLGAGGANVLTF; V: TRBV6-5; D: NA; size: NA; J: TRBJ2-6